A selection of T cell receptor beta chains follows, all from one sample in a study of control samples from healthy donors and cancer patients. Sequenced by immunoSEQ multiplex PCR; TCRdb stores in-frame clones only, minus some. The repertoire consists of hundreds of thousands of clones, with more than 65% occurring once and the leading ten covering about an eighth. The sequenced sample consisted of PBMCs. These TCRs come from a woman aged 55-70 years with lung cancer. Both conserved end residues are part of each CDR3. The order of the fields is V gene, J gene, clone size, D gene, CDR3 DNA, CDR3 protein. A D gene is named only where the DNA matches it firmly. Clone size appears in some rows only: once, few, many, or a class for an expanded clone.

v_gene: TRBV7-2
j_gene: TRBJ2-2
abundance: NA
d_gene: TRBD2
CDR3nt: TGTGCCAGCAGCTTAAGAACTAGCGGGACCGGGGAGCTGTTTTTT
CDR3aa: CASSLRTSGTGELFF

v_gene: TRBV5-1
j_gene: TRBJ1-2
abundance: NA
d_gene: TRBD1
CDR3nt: TGCGCCAGCGGCCCGACAGGGGGGCCCCATGGCTACACCTTC
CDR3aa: CASGPTGGPHGYTF

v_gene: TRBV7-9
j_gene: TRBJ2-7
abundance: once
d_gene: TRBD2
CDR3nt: TGTGCCAGCACCCAGACTAGCGGATCTTACGAGCAGTACTTC
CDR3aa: CASTQTSGSYEQYF

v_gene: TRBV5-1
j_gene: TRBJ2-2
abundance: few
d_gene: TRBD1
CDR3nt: TGCGCCAGCAGCTTGGCGAGGGGACAGGCGCACGGGGAGCTGTTTTTT
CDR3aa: CASSLARGQAHGELFF

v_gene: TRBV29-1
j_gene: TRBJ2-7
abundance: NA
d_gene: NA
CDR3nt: TGCAGCGCCTACCAGGCAGGGACGTTCGACGAGCAGTACTTC
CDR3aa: CSAYQAGTFDEQYF

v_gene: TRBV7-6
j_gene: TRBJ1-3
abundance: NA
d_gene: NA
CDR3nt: TGTGCCAGCGGCTTGGGGGGGGGTGTAAACACCATATATTTT
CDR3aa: CASGLGGGVNTIYF

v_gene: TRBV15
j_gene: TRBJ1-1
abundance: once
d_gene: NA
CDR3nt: TGTGCCACCAGCAGGGATTGGGGAATGAACACTGAAGCTTTCTTT
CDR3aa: CATSRDWGMNTEAFF

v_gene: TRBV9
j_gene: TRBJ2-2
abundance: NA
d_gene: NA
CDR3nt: TGTGCCAGCAGCGTAGTCTCGAACACCGGGGAGCTGTTTTTT
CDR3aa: CASSVVSNTGELFF

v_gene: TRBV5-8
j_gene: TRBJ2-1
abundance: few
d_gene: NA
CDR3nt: TGTGCCAGCAGCTTTATCGTGCTGGGGGGATCCTACAATGAGCAGTTCTTC
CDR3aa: CASSFIVLGGSYNEQFF

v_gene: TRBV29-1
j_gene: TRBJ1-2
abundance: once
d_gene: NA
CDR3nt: TGCAGCGTTGGAAACACAGGAGACAACTATGGCTACACCTTC
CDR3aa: CSVGNTGDNYGYTF

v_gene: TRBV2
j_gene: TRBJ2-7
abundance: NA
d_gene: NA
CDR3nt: TGTGCCAGCAGTGTAACGGGGGTAGGCTACGAGCAGTACTTC
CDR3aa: CASSVTGVGYEQYF

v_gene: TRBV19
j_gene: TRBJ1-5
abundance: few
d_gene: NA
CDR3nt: TGTGCCAGTAGTATAGGAGGGGGAGGAAGCAATCAGCCCCAGCATTTT
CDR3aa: CASSIGGGGSNQPQHF

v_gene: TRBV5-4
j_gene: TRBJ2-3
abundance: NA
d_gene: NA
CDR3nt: TGTGCCAGCAGCTGGTACGGGACGCCTACGCAGTATTTT
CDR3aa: CASSWYGTPTQYF

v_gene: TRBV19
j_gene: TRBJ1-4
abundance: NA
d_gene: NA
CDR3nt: TGTGCCAGTAGTATAGTGCAGATCACAACTAATGAAAAACTGTTTTTT
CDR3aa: CASSIVQITTNEKLFF

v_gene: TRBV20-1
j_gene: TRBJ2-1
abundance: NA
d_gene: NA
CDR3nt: TGCAGTGCCGTTTACTACAATGAGCAGTTCTTC
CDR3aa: CSAVYYNEQFF

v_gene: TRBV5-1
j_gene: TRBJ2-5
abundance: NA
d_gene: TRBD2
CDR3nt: TGCGCCAGCAGCTTGTTCCTTAGCGGGGGTGAGACCCAGTACTTC
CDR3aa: CASSLFLSGGETQYF

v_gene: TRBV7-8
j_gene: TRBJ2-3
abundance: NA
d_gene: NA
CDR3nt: TGTGCCAGCAGCCCCATGGGGTACAGGTCGGATACGCAGTATTTT
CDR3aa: CASSPMGYRSDTQYF

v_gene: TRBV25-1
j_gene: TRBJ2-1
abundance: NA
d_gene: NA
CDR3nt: TGTGCCAGCAGTAATAATGAGCAGTTCTTC
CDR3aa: CASSNNEQFF

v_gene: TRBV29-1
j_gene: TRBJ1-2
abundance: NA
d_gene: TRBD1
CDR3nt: TGCAGCGCGTCCGGACAGGCCGACTATGGCTACACCTTC
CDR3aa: CSASGQADYGYTF

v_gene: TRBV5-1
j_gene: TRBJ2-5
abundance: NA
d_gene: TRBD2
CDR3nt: TGCGCCAGCAGCTTGGCCGCGGGAGGGCCGGAGGAGACCCAGTACTTC
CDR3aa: CASSLAAGGPEETQYF

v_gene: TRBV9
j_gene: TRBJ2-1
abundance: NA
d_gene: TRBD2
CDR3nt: TGTGCCAGCAGTGCAGCGGGAAGCTCCTACAATGAGCAGTTCTTC
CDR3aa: CASSAAGSSYNEQFF

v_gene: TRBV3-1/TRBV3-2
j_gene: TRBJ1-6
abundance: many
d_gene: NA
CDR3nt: TGTGCCAGCAGCCGACAGGACCAAAATTCACCCCTCCACTTT
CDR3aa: CASSRQDQNSPLHF

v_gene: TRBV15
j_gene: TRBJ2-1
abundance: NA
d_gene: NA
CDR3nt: TGTGCCACCAGCACAGAACGGGTTCCCGATGAGCAGTTCTTC
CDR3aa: CATSTERVPDEQFF